The entry below describes one TCR beta chain. The source of the sample is a study of radiotherapy plus CTLA-4 blockade in lung cancer. Trimming stripped 6 bases from V and 8 bases from J, with 11 bases between. Germline CDR1 is LNHDA and CDR2 is SQIVND (reference sequence). The CDR3 spans 13 residues. The method was immunoSEQ multiplex PCR; TCRdb's version includes in-frame clones alone and lacks a portion of them. This sample has 35,000 to 55,000 clones; 60% to 80% occur once, and the top ten carry under 3%. The sequencing here drew on peripheral blood, taken from a patient treated with radiotherapy plus ipilimumab. The chain joins TRBV19 to TRBJ1-6; no clear D. This TCR was recovered from a human donor with non-small cell lung cancer whose response to radiotherapy plus ipilimumab could not be evaluated. This chain's CDR3 is CASSLFSDSPLHF. The CDR3 region has the DNA TGTGCCAGTAGCCTTTTTTCGGATTCACCCCTCCACTTT.